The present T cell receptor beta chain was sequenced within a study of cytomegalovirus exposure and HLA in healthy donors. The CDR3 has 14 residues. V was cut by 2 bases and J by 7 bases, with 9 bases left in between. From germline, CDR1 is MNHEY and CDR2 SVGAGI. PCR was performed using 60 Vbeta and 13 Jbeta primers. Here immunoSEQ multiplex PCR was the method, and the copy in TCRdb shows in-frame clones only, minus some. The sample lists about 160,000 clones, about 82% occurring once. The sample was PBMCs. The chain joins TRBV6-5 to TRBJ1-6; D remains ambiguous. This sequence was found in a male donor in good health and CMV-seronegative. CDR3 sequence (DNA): TGTGCCAGCAGTTACCCAGGCGTAAATTCACCCCTCCACTTT. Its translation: CASSYPGVNSPLHF.